The 24 T cell receptor beta chains reported below all come from one sample, sequenced in a study of T-cell reconstitution after alpha-beta-depleted transplantation in children. Molecular barcoding with unique molecular identifiers was used for the TCRbeta library. TCRdb passed the PCR reads through MiXCR, listing each CDR3 protein once. Among some 80,000 distinct CDR3 sequences, 15% to 20% were seen once, and the ten largest hold approximately 55%. The sample here was PBMCs, mostly from graft donor cells, taken 360 days after TCRalphabeta/CD19-depleted stem cell transplant. The receptors were sampled from a male patient aged 2-9 years who had a stem cell transplant for acute lymphoblastic leukemia, so the T cells may come from the graft donor.

The gene calls are TRBV5-1 and TRBJ2-7, with TRBD2 matching over 10 bases. The germline V gene has CDR1 SGHRS and CDR2 YFSETQ. V lost 2 bases and J lost 4; bases outside the gene matches: 6. The CDR3 loop spans 15 amino acids. The CDR3 region is CASSLGAGGVYEQYF. The CDR3 DNA is TGCGCCAGCAGCTTAGGAGCGGGAGGGGTTTACGAGCAGTACTTC.

The chain links TRBV29-1 to TRBJ2-5; possible D gene TRBD1, 6 bases. The germline V gene has CDR1 SQVTM and CDR2 ANQGSEA. V dropped 1 base and J dropped 5 bases, with 17 bases sitting between them. This CDR3 spans 15 amino acids. CDR3 region: CSVEGARGAEETQYF. The CDR3 DNA sequence: TGCAGCGTTGAAGGGGCCAGGGGCGCGGAGGAGACCCAGTACTTC.

The rearrangement uses TRBV20-1 and TRBJ2-6; TRBD1 aligns across 12 bases. The V and J ends lost 6 bases and 1 base, in that order; junction bases with no gene match: 4. This CDR3 spans 16 amino acids. The germline V gene encodes CDR1 DFQATT and CDR2 SNEGSKA (reference sequence). The CDR3 region is CSAGTGGLSGANVLTF. CDR3 sequence (DNA): TGCAGTGCAGGGACAGGGGGCCTTTCTGGGGCCAACGTCCTGACTTTC.

This clonotype has more than one count but fewer than ten. The V call is TRBV12-3 or TRBV12-4, the J call TRBJ2-5, with a tentative D call TRBD2 (5 bases). The CDR3 contains 15 residues. The germline V and J ends were trimmed by 6 bases and 0 bases, with 14 bases remaining between them. Written as DNA, the CDR3 is TGTGCCAGCAGCCCCTTCGGACTTTACCAAGAGACCCAGTACTTC. Translating it yields CASSPFGLYQETQYF.

This chain joins TRBV12-3 or TRBV12-4 and TRBJ2-1; 14 nucleotides align to TRBD2. CDR3 length: 20 amino acids. V trimming: 5 bases; J trimming: 0 bases; junction bases outside the gene matches: 12. CDR3 loop: CASSPGLAGVHRGSYNEQFF. The CDR3, as DNA: TGTGCCAGCAGTCCGGGACTAGCGGGAGTACACCGAGGCTCCTACAATGAGCAGTTCTTC.

V usage is TRBV6-5 and J usage is TRBJ2-1, with a weak D call TRBD2 (5 bases). Germline-derived CDR1 and CDR2 are MNHEY and SVGAGI. Trimming cost V 0 bases and J 4 bases, with 16 bases left between them. The CDR3 covers 17 residues. In DNA form, the CDR3 reads TGTGCCAGCAGTTACTCGATGGTCATATCGGGATACAATGAGCAGTTCTTC. This translates into CASSYSMVISGYNEQFF.

This clonotype has only a few counts. The rearrangement joins TRBV6-2 or TRBV6-3 to TRBJ1-1; 9 bases line up with TRBD1. This CDR3 contains 15 residues. CDR1 is MNHEY and CDR2 is SVGEGT in the germline V gene. V lost 6 bases, J lost 5 bases, and 10 bases stayed unmatched. CDR3 sequence reads: CASRPIDRGATEAFF. The DNA of the CDR3 is TGTGCCAGCAGACCTATCGACAGGGGGGCAACTGAAGCTTTCTTT.

Only a few counts were recorded for this clonotype. The chain couples TRBV5-6 to TRBJ2-7, with D maybe TRBD2 (5 bases). Germline V lookup: CDR1 SGHDT, CDR2 YYEEEE. The CDR3 consists of 16 residues. The V end lost 0 bases, the J end lost 1 base, and 14 bases lay between the germline ends. The CDR3 region is CASSLGPGTRSYEQYF. The CDR3 DNA reads TGTGCCAGCAGCTTGGGGCCGGGAACTAGATCCTACGAGCAGTACTTC.

The genes are TRBV12-5 and TRBJ2-7, with 7 bases that match TRBD1. The V gene end was trimmed by 2 bases and the J gene end by 0 bases; junction bases not matched to a gene: 13. The CDR3 extends over 18 amino acids. Germline assignment: CDR1 LGHNT and CDR2 FRNRAP. CDR3 sequence reads: CASGLNLGQARSSYEQYF. The CDR3 DNA follows: TGTGCTAGTGGTTTGAACCTTGGACAGGCTCGGAGCTCCTACGAGCAGTACTTC.

The rearrangement links TRBV20-1 to TRBJ2-7, with D possibly being TRBD2 (5 bases). Germline V gene lookup returns CDR1 DFQATT and CDR2 SNEGSKA (reference sequence). V was cut by 0 bases and J by 2 bases, with 11 bases left in between. The CDR3 spans 14 residues. The CDR3 bases are TGCAGTGCTAGAGATCGAGGGCACCCCTACGAGCAGTACTTC. This sequence encodes CSARDRGHPYEQYF.

This clonotype was seen many times. The chain couples TRBV20-1 to TRBJ2-4, with 9 bases lining up with TRBD2. CDR3 size: 16 residues. The V gene end was trimmed by 3 bases and the J gene end by 8 bases; junction bases not matched to a gene: 14. CDR1 and CDR2 (germline): DFQATT, SNEGSKA (reference sequence). As DNA, the CDR3 is TGCAGTGCTAGTACGGGACAAATAAGCGGGAGGCACATTCAGTACTTC. It specifies CSASTGQISGRHIQYF.

The rearrangement uses TRBV7-9 and TRBJ1-2; possible D gene TRBD1, 5 bases. CDR1 is SEHNR, CDR2 FQNEAQ, per germline (reference sequence). CDR3 size: 12 residues. Between the trimmed V and J ends, which lost 5 bases and 8 bases, there was a span of 12 bases. CDR3 DNA: TGTGCCAGCAGCCCCGGGGGATCCGGCTACACCTTC. Translating it yields CASSPGGSGYTF.

The CDR3 protein is CASSLASGSWDTQYF. The DNA for the CDR3 is TGCGCCAGCAGCTTGGCTAGCGGGAGTTGGGATACGCAGTATTTT. This sequence joins TRBV5-1 and TRBJ2-3; 10 positions agree with TRBD2. This CDR3 contains 15 residues. V trimming: 0 bases; J trimming: 6 bases; junction bases outside the gene matches: 4. CDR1 and CDR2 from the germline V gene are SGHRS and YFSETQ.

The gene calls are TRBV7-9 and TRBJ2-1; D is unresolved. There are 13 residues in the CDR3. Germline values: CDR1 SEHNR, CDR2 FQNEAQ (reference sequence). Deletions cut 3 bases from V and 8 bases from J, with 11 bases between. The CDR3 reads CASSFALVDEQFF. The CDR3 DNA is TGTGCCAGCAGCTTCGCCCTGGTGGATGAGCAGTTCTTC. Using reference TRBV7-9 and TRBJ2-1 for the parts outside the CDR3, the full variable domain is DTGVSQNPRHKITKRGQNVTFRCDPISEHNRLYWYRQTLGQGPEFLTYFQNEAQLEKSRLLSDRFSAERPKGSFSTLEIQRTEQGDSAMYLCASSFALVDEQFFGPGTRLTVL.

V and J are TRBV11-3 and TRBJ2-7, with 9 bases fitting TRBD2. Per the germline V gene, CDR1 is SGHNT and CDR2 is YENEEA. CDR3 length equals 15 residues. The ends lost 5 bases at V and 2 bases at J; junction bases unmatched: 7. The chain's CDR3 is CASSLGVAGAYEQYF. CDR3 coding DNA: TGTGCCAGCAGCCTCGGGGTAGCGGGAGCCTACGAGCAGTACTTC.

This clonotype has only a few counts. The chain recombines TRBV20-1 with TRBJ2-5; 9 positions agree with TRBD2. Germline V gene lookup returns CDR1 DFQATT and CDR2 SNEGSKA (reference sequence). The CDR3 loop spans 15 amino acids. V lost 1 base to trimming and J lost 5 bases; unmatched junction nucleotides: 8. This CDR3 is CSARVVAGVGETQYF. DNA for the CDR3: TGCAGTGCTAGAGTTGTAGCGGGAGTAGGGGAGACCCAGTACTTC.

The V call is TRBV12-3 or TRBV12-4, the J call TRBJ2-1; 9 bases match TRBD2. This CDR3 region has 17 residues. The junction had 8 bases not matched to a gene; V was cut back by 5 bases and J by 0 bases. The CDR3 DNA reads TGTGCCAGCAGTACTCGACTAGCGGCTAGCTCCTACAATGAGCAGTTCTTC. Protein sequence: CASSTRLAASSYNEQFF.

This clonotype was observed a handful of times. DNA for the CDR3: TGTGCCAGCAGTCGGGACTTCAAAGAGACCCAGTACTTC. Encoded protein: CASSRDFKETQYF. This sequence joins TRBV12-3 or TRBV12-4 and TRBJ2-5; perhaps TRBD2 as D (6 bases). V lost 5 bases to trimming and J lost 3 bases, with 10 bases between them. This CDR3 has 13 residues.

This clonotype was recorded a few times. Here the CDR3 DNA reads TGTGCCACCAGTACCACAGGGGGCGTATCCGGAACCTACGAGCAGTACTTC. It is translated as CATSTTGGVSGTYEQYF. The chain recombines TRBV24-1 with TRBJ2-7; 9 nucleotides agree with TRBD1. Germline V gives CDR1 KGHDR, CDR2 SFDVKD. V was clipped by 6 bases and J by 2 bases; unmatched bases: 13. The CDR3 runs to 17 residues.

This clonotype has a handful of counts. The chain couples TRBV24-1 to TRBJ2-1; D remains unclear. This CDR3 comprises 13 residues. Germline loops: CDR1 KGHDR, CDR2 SFDVKD. V lost 5 bases, J lost 3 bases, and 7 bases lay in between. CDR3 DNA: TGTGCCACCAGTGGTAGGTTCTACAATGAGCAGTTCTTC. Encoded protein: CATSGRFYNEQFF.

This clonotype was counted ten times or more. This chain connects TRBV12-3 or TRBV12-4 to TRBJ2-1; TRBD2 aligns across 11 bases. This CDR3 contains 20 residues. After removal of 5 bases from V and 0 bases from J, the junction contained 15 bases not matched to a gene. The CDR3 DNA follows: TGTGCCAGCAGTCCGGGTCTATTAGCGGGAGGGCCGGGCTCCTACAATGAGCAGTTCTTC. Translating it yields CASSPGLLAGGPGSYNEQFF.

This sequence joins TRBV7-8 and TRBJ2-7; possibly TRBD1 or TRBD2 for D (5 bases each). The germline V gene has CDR1 SGHVS and CDR2 FQNEAQ. This CDR3 contains 15 residues. Between the trimmed V and J ends, which lost 5 bases and 2 bases, there was a span of 16 bases. The CDR3 loop is CASSRGGGRTYEQYF. Written as DNA, the CDR3 is TGTGCCAGCAGCCGTGGGGGTGGCAGAACCTACGAGCAGTACTTC.

Only a few counts were recorded for this clonotype. The J gene is TRBJ1-6, the V gene TRBV5-1; tentatively, D is TRBD1 (6 bases). Germline assignment: CDR1 SGHRS and CDR2 YFSETQ. V was clipped by 4 bases and J by 7 bases, with 9 bases between them. The CDR3 has 13 residues. CDR3 amino acids: CASSGGQNSPLHF. In DNA, the CDR3 is TGCGCCAGCAGCGGCGGACAGAATTCACCCCTCCACTTT.

This clonotype was detected only a few times. The rearrangement joins TRBV2 to TRBJ1-1, with 7 bases identical to TRBD1. CDR1 is SNHLY and CDR2 is FYNNEI in the germline V gene. The J segment lost 4 bases and the V segment lost 6 bases, leaving 5 bases of the junction unmatched. The CDR3 covers 13 residues. The chain's CDR3 is CASREGQTTEAFF. Here the CDR3 DNA reads TGTGCCAGCAGGGAGGGACAGACCACTGAAGCTTTCTTT. Variable domain in full (rest from reference TRBV2 and TRBJ1-1): EPEVTQTPSHQVTQMGQEVILRCVPISNHLYFYWYRQILGQKVEFLVSFYNNEISEKSEIFDDQFSVERPDGSNFTLKIRSTKLEDSAMYFCASREGQTTEAFFGQGTRLTVV.